These 27 T cell receptor beta chains were sequenced from one sample in a study of blood T cell repertoires in COVID-19. Clones were read by immunoSEQ multiplex PCR, and TCRdb kept only the in-frame ones, dropping some. This repertoire shows 97,000 or so clones, 70% to 80% found once; its top ten account for approximately 9.8%. The specimen sequenced was peripheral blood. The receptors originated from a man aged 55 to 70 with active or convalescent COVID-19.

The chain links TRBV24-1 to TRBJ1-5, with TRBD1 matching over 8 bases. The CDR3 is 15 amino acids. V shed 9 bases and J 0 bases; nucleotides not matched to a gene: 6. Per the germline V gene, CDR1 is KGHDR and CDR2 is SFDVKD. The CDR3 nucleotides are TGTGCCACCTCTACGACAGGGGATAGCAATCAGCCCCAGCATTTT. This translates into CATSTTGDSNQPQHF.

This chain connects TRBV28 to TRBJ2-2; tentatively, D is TRBD1 (6 bases). The ends were cut back, 1 base at V and 6 bases at J, with 6 bases in the middle. Germline CDR1 and CDR2: MDHEN and SYDVKM. The CDR3 is made up of 13 amino acids. CDR3 nucleotides: TGTGCCAGCAGTTTATCAGGGGCCGGGGAGCTGTTTTTT. Residues: CASSLSGAGELFF.

This chain connects TRBV4-1 to TRBJ1-1; weak D call: TRBD1 (6 bases). Germline V lookup: CDR1 MGHRA, CDR2 YSYEKL. The CDR3 length is 17 residues. Deletions cut 6 bases from V and 0 bases from J, with 20 bases between. CDR3: CASSQMPWGGMNTEAFF. The CDR3, as DNA: TGCGCCAGCAGTCAAATGCCCTGGGGGGGCATGAACACTGAAGCTTTCTTT.

The chain recombines TRBV24-1 with TRBJ2-1; 9 bases line up with TRBD2. The CDR3 spans 18 residues. V lost 4 bases, J lost 6 bases, and 15 bases stayed unmatched. Looked up from germline, CDR1 is KGHDR and CDR2 is SFDVKD. The CDR3 spells CATSELDGGASGTNEQFF. The CDR3 nucleotides are TGTGCCACCAGTGAACTGGACGGAGGAGCTAGCGGGACCAATGAGCAGTTCTTC.

V usage is TRBV5-1 and J usage is TRBJ1-2; maybe TRBD1 (5 bases). V lost 0 bases and J 4 bases, leaving 7 bases between the germline ends. Germline-derived CDR1 and CDR2 are SGHRS and YFSETQ. The CDR3 covers 13 residues. CDR3 bases: TGCGCCAGCAGCTTGGGACAGCCCTATGGCTACACCTTC. Protein: CASSLGQPYGYTF.

The chain carries TRBV4-3 and TRBJ1-4; 10 nucleotides line up with TRBD1. Losses at the gene ends were 3 bases for V and 8 bases for J; bases not matched to a gene: 9. Looked up from germline, CDR1 is LGHNA and CDR2 is YSLEER. The CDR3 runs to 16 residues. In DNA form, the CDR3 reads TGCGCCAGCAGCCAGGAACCGGGACAGGGGAGCGAAAAACTGTTTTTT. This translates into CASSQEPGQGSEKLFF.

The J gene is TRBJ1-1, the V gene TRBV5-6; D is perhaps TRBD1 (5 bases). CDR1 is SGHDT and CDR2 is YYEEEE in the germline V gene. The CDR3 length is 11 residues. Trimming removed 3 bases from V and 7 bases from J, with 7 bases in between. This chain's CDR3 is CASSWGGEAFF. The DNA for the CDR3 is TGTGCCAGCAGCTGGGGGGGTGAAGCTTTCTTT.

Of note for this clone: Other DNA sequences of this sample code for an identical CDR3. The chain is built from TRBV7-2 and TRBJ2-5; 8 bases line up with TRBD1. CDR1 SGHTA and CDR2 FQGNSA come from the germline V gene. The CDR3 runs to 15 residues. The junction had 6 bases not matched to a gene; V was cut back by 5 bases and J by 1 base. CDR3 sequence (DNA): TGTGCCAGCAGCCCCGACAGGGGACCCCAAGAGACCCAGTACTTC. This codes for CASSPDRGPQETQYF.

V gene TRBV19 combines with J gene TRBJ2-1; 8 bases align to TRBD2. The V and J ends lost 3 bases and 5 bases, in that order; junction bases with no gene match: 6. The CDR3 extends over 15 amino acids. The germline V gene has CDR1 LNHDA and CDR2 SQIVND (reference sequence). CDR3 coding DNA: TGTGCCAGTAGTATCAGGCTAGCGGGTAACAATGAGCAGTTCTTC. Residues: CASSIRLAGNNEQFF.

Concerning this clone itself: This sample also contains other DNA sequences that code for the same CDR3. V and J are TRBV12-3 or TRBV12-4 and TRBJ1-1, with D unresolved. Deletions cut 6 bases from V and 0 bases from J, with 8 bases between. The CDR3 loop spans 13 amino acids. The CDR3 DNA reads as TGTGCCAGCAGCCCAACAGTGAACACTGAAGCTTTCTTT. Residues: CASSPTVNTEAFF.

This chain's CDR3 is CSVEAGTGGRGELFF. DNA of the CDR3: TGCAGCGTTGAGGCCGGGACAGGGGGCCGCGGGGAGCTGTTTTTT. The chain uses TRBV29-1 and TRBJ2-2, with TRBD1 identical over 12 bases. The CDR3 extends over 15 amino acids. Trimming removed 3 bases from V and 7 bases from J; junction bases left unmatched: 6. Germline V gene data show CDR1 as SQVTM and CDR2 as ANQGSEA.

This chain uses TRBV11-2 with TRBJ1-6, with TRBD1 matching over 10 bases. Trimming took 4 bases from V and 7 from J; bases not matched to a gene: 4. CDR1 and CDR2 (germline): SGHAT, FQNNGV. This CDR3 contains 15 residues. The CDR3 DNA follows: TGTGCCAGCAGCTCCGAGACAGGGGGCAATTCACCCCTCCACTTT. This sequence encodes CASSSETGGNSPLHF. The full variable domain, completed using reference TRBV11-2 and TRBJ1-6, is EAGVAQSPRYKIIEKRQSVAFWCNPISGHATLYWYQQILGQGPKLLIQFQNNGVVDDSQLPKDRFSAERLKGVDSTLKIQPAKLEDSAVYLCASSSETGGNSPLHFGNGTRLTVT.

This clone was seen once. The chain carries TRBV6-5 and TRBJ2-5; 9 nucleotides agree with TRBD1. Germline CDR1 reads MNHEY; CDR2 reads SVGAGI. This CDR3 is built from 15 residues. V lost 7 bases, J lost 2 bases, and 8 bases stayed unmatched. CDR3 sequence reads: CASKKQGAGQETQYF. The CDR3 coding sequence is TGTGCCAGCAAAAAACAGGGGGCTGGGCAAGAGACCCAGTACTTC.

The sample holds one count of this clone. The chain couples TRBV11-3 to TRBJ2-7, with a possible D match to TRBD1 (5 bases). The length of the CDR3 is 13 residues. The germline CDR1 and CDR2 sequences are SGHNT and YENEEA. Trimming shortened V by 5 bases and J by 3 bases, and 11 bases separated the two germline ends. Here the CDR3 DNA reads TGTGCCAGCAGCGCAGGGTACCTCTACGAGCAGTACTTC. As protein: CASSAGYLYEQYF.

The chain combines TRBV7-9 with TRBJ2-1, with D perhaps TRBD1 (7 bases). This CDR3 has 14 amino acids. Germline assignment: CDR1 SEHNR and CDR2 FQNEAQ (reference sequence). The germline V and J ends were trimmed by 3 bases and 9 bases, with 15 bases remaining between them. The CDR3 DNA reads as TGTGCCAGCAGCTTCGGACAGGCGCGGGGTGAGCAGTTCTTC. Translating it yields CASSFGQARGEQFF.

This chain links TRBV28 with TRBJ1-4; 9 nucleotides match TRBD1. From germline, CDR1 is MDHEN and CDR2 SYDVKM. This CDR3 comprises 14 residues. With V trimmed by 3 bases and J by 4 bases, 0 bases remained unmatched. The CDR3 spells CASSLGQGNEKLFF. DNA for the CDR3: TGTGCCAGCAGTTTGGGACAGGGTAATGAAAAACTGTTTTTT.

The chain joins TRBV6-1 to TRBJ2-7; possible D gene TRBD1, 5 bases. V was trimmed by 2 bases and J by 2 bases, leaving 10 bases between them. The CDR3 runs 14 residues. The germline V gene encodes CDR1 MNHNS and CDR2 SASEGT. The CDR3 sequence: CASSERGTAYEQYV. In DNA, the CDR3 is TGTGCCAGCAGTGAAAGGGGAACAGCCTACGAGCAGTACGTC.

The rearrangement links TRBV11-3 to TRBJ2-5; 7 bases are shared with TRBD1. The CDR3 covers 15 residues. V lost 5 bases to trimming and J lost 2 bases; unmatched junction nucleotides: 8. Germline CDR1 SGHNT, CDR2 YENEEA. The CDR3 DNA reads TGTGCCAGCAGCGTTTTTGGGGACAGACAAGAGACCCAGTACTTC. Encoded protein: CASSVFGDRQETQYF.

The rearrangement uses TRBV18 and TRBJ2-5; the match to TRBD2 covers 9 bases. J lost 8 bases, V lost 3 bases, and 10 bases had no gene match. The germline V gene has CDR1 KGHSH and CDR2 LQKENI. The CDR3 runs to 15 residues. CDR3 coding DNA: TGTGCCAGCTCACCGACCGGGACTAGCCAGGGAACCCAGTACTTC. Amino acids: CASSPTGTSQGTQYF.

This CDR3 is CASSMGGPGSGANVLTF. Here the CDR3 DNA reads TGTGCCAGTAGTATGGGTGGCCCGGGCTCTGGGGCCAACGTCCTGACTTTC. The J gene is TRBJ2-6, the V gene TRBV19; D uncertain. Germline CDR1 LNHDA, CDR2 SQIVND (reference sequence). The CDR3 is made up of 17 amino acids. Trimming stripped 3 bases from V and 0 bases from J, with 12 bases between.

V and J are TRBV7-6 and TRBJ2-1, with TRBD2 identical over 7 bases. CDR3 length: 16 amino acids. J was trimmed by 2 bases and V by 3 bases; bases with no gene match: 7. The germline V gene has CDR1 SGHVS and CDR2 FNYEAQ. The DNA for the CDR3 is TGTGCCAGCAGCTTGGGCGGGGGAGTGGCCTACAATGAGCAGTTCTTC. Amino acid sequence: CASSLGGGVAYNEQFF.

This rearrangement joins TRBV30 to TRBJ2-3, with TRBD2 matching 7 bases. The V gene's germline CDR1 is GTSNPN and CDR2 SVGIG (reference sequence). The ends lost 0 bases at V and 1 base at J; junction bases unmatched: 4. There are 15 residues in the CDR3. The CDR3 DNA follows: TGTGCCTGGAGTGTACGACTAGCTGGCACAGATACGCAGTATTTT. Translated, it gives CAWSVRLAGTDTQYF.

The V call is TRBV1, the J call TRBJ2-2; TRBD2 is taken as the D call from the table, unchecked against the DNA. TRBV1 is a documented pseudogene. The CDR3 length is 16 residues. CDR3 coding DNA: TGCACCAGCAGCCAAGTACGGCGGGACGAACACCGGGGAGCTGTTTTT. Protein: CTSSQVRRDEHRGAVF.

The V gene is TRBV14, the J gene TRBJ1-6; D is unclear. With 1 base removed from V and 10 bases from J, the gap between germline ends came to 11 bases. The CDR3 sequence is 14 residues long. Germline CDR1 and CDR2: SGHDN and FVKESK. The CDR3 protein is CASSQAGRLSPLHF. The CDR3 nucleotides read TGTGCCAGCAGCCAAGCAGGTCGCCTGTCACCCCTCCACTTT. Supplemented by reference TRBV14 and TRBJ1-6, the full variable domain reads EAGVTQFPSHSVIEKGQTVTLRCDPISGHDNLYWYRRVMGKEIKFLLHFVKESKQDESGMPNNRFLAERTGGTYSTLKVQPAELEDSGVYFCASSQAGRLSPLHFGNGTRLTVT.

The CDR3 DNA reads as TGCAGTGCTAGTCGGGAGGGCCTCACCGGGGAGCTGTTTTTT. Amino acids: CSASREGLTGELFF. The chain joins TRBV20-1 to TRBJ2-2, with TRBD2 matching over 8 bases. In germline, CDR1 is DFQATT, CDR2 SNEGSKA (reference sequence). J gave up 4 bases and V 3 bases, and 4 bases lay outside the gene matches. This CDR3 is 14 amino acids long.

J is TRBJ1-5 and V is TRBV19; 7 positions match TRBD1. Germline-derived CDR1 and CDR2 are LNHDA and SQIVND (reference sequence). This CDR3 comprises 16 residues. V was clipped by 4 bases and J by 6 bases; unmatched bases: 12. CDR3 region: CASSNLGTASFQPQHF. The CDR3 nucleotides read TGTGCCAGTAGTAACCTCGGGACAGCTTCCTTTCAGCCCCAGCATTTT.

This rearrangement joins TRBV5-1 to TRBJ1-2, with TRBD1 matching over 11 bases. The trim removed 0 bases at V and 7 bases at J, leaving 5 bases unmatched. CDR3 length equals 15 residues. Germline CDR1 SGHRS, CDR2 YFSETQ. The CDR3, as DNA: TGCGCCAGCAGCTTGGGAGGACAGGGGGCGTTTGGCTACACCTTC. This encodes CASSLGGQGAFGYTF.